The 9 T cell receptor beta chains below all came from one sample that was sequenced in a study of CD8 T cells in Susac syndrome. An input of roughly 0.45 to 1 ug of RNA was subjected to reverse transcription using random hexamers. MiXCR, run by TCRdb on the immunoSEQ multiplex PCR reads, gives a single entry per CDR3 protein. This sample yields about 120,000 distinct CDR3 sequences, of which roughly 94% are seen a single time; roughly 0.092% belongs to the top ten. Sequenced material: CD4+ T cells from PBMCs. These TCRs come from a human donor in good health.

This clonotype has just one count. The rearrangement links TRBV3-1 to TRBJ2-5, with D perhaps assigned TRBD1 or TRBD2 (5 bases each). CDR3 length: 16 residues. The V end was cut by 5 bases, the J end by 2 bases, with 18 bases between. Germline lookup yields CDR1 LGHDT and CDR2 YNNKEL (reference sequence). The CDR3 DNA reads TGTGCCAGCAGCGCCTCGTACGGGGCCCAACAAGAGACCCAGTACTTC. Amino acids: CASSASYGAQQETQYF.

The chain joins TRBV6-2 or TRBV6-3 to TRBJ2-5; tentatively, D is TRBD1 (6 bases). The CDR3 has 16 residues. The V gene's germline CDR1 is MNHEY and CDR2 SVGEGT. Trimming took off 0 bases at V and 5 bases at J, with 16 bases between the two ends. The CDR3 nucleotides are TGTGCCAGCAGTTACTCGCAGGGACAAGCAGACGAGACCCAGTACTTC. It translates to CASSYSQGQADETQYF.

In its sample, this clonotype was seen once. An end of the junction does not agree with germline; a read error may underlie this. The chain combines TRBV27 with TRBJ2-6, with unresolved D. The CDR3 consists of 15 residues. Germline CDR1 is MNHEY and CDR2 is SMNVEV (reference sequence). The CDR3 DNA reads as TGTGCCAGCAATTTATACAGCTCTGGGGCCAACGTCCTGACTTTC. Translated, it gives CASNLYSSGANVLTF.

This chain connects TRBV29-1 to TRBJ1-1; D gene uncertain. This CDR3 has 13 amino acids. Trimming removed 8 bases from V and 0 bases from J, with 13 bases in between. The germline V gene encodes CDR1 SQVTM and CDR2 ANQGSEA. The CDR3 coding sequence is TGCAGCCCAATTTCCGTAGTGAACACTGAAGCTTTCTTT. It translates to CSPISVVNTEAFF.

The chain employs TRBV9 and TRBJ2-1, with D tentatively TRBD1 (6 bases). Trimming removed 3 bases at V and 6 bases at J, with 16 bases between. The CDR3 totals 15 residues. Germline V gene sequence: CDR1 SGDLS, CDR2 YYNGEE. The CDR3 loop reads CASSARQESRNEQFF. As DNA, the CDR3 is TGTGCCAGCAGCGCTCGACAGGAATCGCGCAATGAGCAGTTCTTC.

The gene calls are TRBV18 and TRBJ2-5; D is tentatively TRBD1 or TRBD2 (5 bases each). Trimming removed 3 bases from V and 5 bases from J, with 16 bases in between. CDR3 length: 15 residues. Germline loops: CDR1 KGHSH, CDR2 LQKENI. CDR3 nucleotide sequence: TGTGCCAGCTCACCGCCCGAGGGGCCCCTGGAGACCCAGTACTTC. This codes for CASSPPEGPLETQYF. Full variable domain (remainder filled in from reference TRBV18 and TRBJ2-5): NAGVMQNPRHLVRRRGQEARLRCSPMKGHSHVYWYRQLPEEGLKFMVYLQKENIIDESGMPKERFSAEFPKEGPSILRIQQVVRGDSAAYFCASSPPEGPLETQYFGPGTRLLVL.

The CDR3 DNA reads as TGTGCCAGCAGTTTTAAGGGGGAAGGCAACTATGGCTACACCTTC. Amino acid sequence: CASSFKGEGNYGYTF. The chain carries TRBV12-3 or TRBV12-4 and TRBJ1-2, with a possible D match to TRBD1 (6 bases). There are 15 residues in the CDR3. Trimming cost V 3 bases and J 2 bases, with 13 bases left between them.

This chain connects TRBV18 to TRBJ1-2; no reliable D call. The CDR3 has 12 amino acids. Trimming cost V 3 bases and J 2 bases, with 4 bases left between them. Germline V CDR1 and CDR2: KGHSH, LQKENI. The chain's CDR3 is CASSPDNYGYTF. The CDR3 DNA reads as TGTGCCAGCTCACCCGACAACTATGGCTACACCTTC. The full variable domain, with the rest looked up from reference TRBV18 and TRBJ1-2, is NAGVMQNPRHLVRRRGQEARLRCSPMKGHSHVYWYRQLPEEGLKFMVYLQKENIIDESGMPKERFSAEFPKEGPSILRIQQVVRGDSAAYFCASSPDNYGYTFGSGTRLTVV.

V gene TRBV12-3 or TRBV12-4 combines with J gene TRBJ1-6; possibly TRBD1 for D (6 bases). V was clipped by 7 bases and J by 7 bases, with 11 bases between them. The CDR3 runs to 13 residues. The CDR3 loop is CASTNRANSPLHF. CDR3 DNA: TGTGCCAGCACTAACAGGGCAAATTCACCCCTCCACTTT.